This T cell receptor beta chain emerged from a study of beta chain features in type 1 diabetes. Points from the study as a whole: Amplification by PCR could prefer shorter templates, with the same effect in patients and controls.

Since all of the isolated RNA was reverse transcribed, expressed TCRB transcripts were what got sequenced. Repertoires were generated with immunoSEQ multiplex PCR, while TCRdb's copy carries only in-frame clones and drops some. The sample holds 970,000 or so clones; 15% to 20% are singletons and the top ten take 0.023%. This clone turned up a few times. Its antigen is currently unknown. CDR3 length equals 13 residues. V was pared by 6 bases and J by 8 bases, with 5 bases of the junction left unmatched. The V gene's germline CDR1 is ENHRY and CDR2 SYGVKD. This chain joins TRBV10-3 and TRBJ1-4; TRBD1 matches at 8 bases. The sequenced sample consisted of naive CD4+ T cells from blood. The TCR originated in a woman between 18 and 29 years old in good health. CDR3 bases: TGTGCCATCAGCGGACAGGGCTGGGAAAAACTGTTTTTT. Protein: CAISGQGWEKLFF.